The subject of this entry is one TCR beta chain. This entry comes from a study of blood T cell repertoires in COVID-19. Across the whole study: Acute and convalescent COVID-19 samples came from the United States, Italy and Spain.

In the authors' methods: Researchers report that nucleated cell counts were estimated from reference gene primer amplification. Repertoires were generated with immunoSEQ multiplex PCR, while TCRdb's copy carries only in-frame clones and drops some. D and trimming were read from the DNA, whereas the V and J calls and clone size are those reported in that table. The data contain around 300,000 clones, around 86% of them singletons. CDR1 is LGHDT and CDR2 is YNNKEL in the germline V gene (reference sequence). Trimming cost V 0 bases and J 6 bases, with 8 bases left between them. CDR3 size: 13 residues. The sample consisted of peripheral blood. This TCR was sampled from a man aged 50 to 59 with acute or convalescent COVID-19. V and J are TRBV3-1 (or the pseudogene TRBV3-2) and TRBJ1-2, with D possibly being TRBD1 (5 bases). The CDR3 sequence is CASSQDGRDGYTF. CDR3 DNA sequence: TGTGCCAGCAGCCAAGATGGCAGGGATGGCTACACCTTC.